What follows are 7 T cell receptor beta chains derived from one specimen sequenced in a study of T cells in Graves' hyperthyroidism and ophthalmopathy. RNA transcripts were the template for amplifying TCR beta CDR3 regions. In the first-round RT-PCR of the TCR CDR3, the HTBI primer set was used. Using its own MiXCR run on the multiplex PCR reads, TCRdb lists one record per CDR3 protein. This sample has roughly 740,000 distinct CDR3 sequences, with 16% found just once. Sequencing used blood. The receptors derive from a man aged 18 to 35 with Graves' hyperthyroidism.

As concerns this clonotype: This may come from a read error, since a much larger clone is one base off. The chain employs TRBV2 and TRBJ2-7; TRBD1 matches 7 bases. Unmatched junction bases numbered 9, after V lost 5 bases and J lost 5 bases. The CDR3 covers 14 residues. Germline values: CDR1 SNHLY, CDR2 FYNNEI. CDR3 sequence: CASSLPDRVHEQYF. CDR3 DNA: TGTGCCAGCAGTTTACCCGACAGGGTGCACGAGCAGTACTTC. The complete variable domain, with remaining parts taken from reference TRBV2 and TRBJ2-7, reads EPEVTQTPSHQVTQMGQEVILRCVPISNHLYFYWYRQILGQKVEFLVSFYNNEISEKSEIFDDQFSVERPDGSNFTLKIRSTKLEDSAMYFCASSLPDRVHEQYFGPGTRLTVT.

The chain employs TRBV18 and TRBJ2-5, with TRBD1 matching 10 bases. V lost 3 bases and J lost 5; bases outside the gene matches: 15. Germline values: CDR1 KGHSH, CDR2 LQKENI. The CDR3 loop spans 18 amino acids. The CDR3 DNA reads as TGTGCCAGCTCACCGGAGACTACCGGGACAGGGGTTCCCGAGACCCAGTACTTC. Its translation is CASSPETTGTGVPETQYF. Combining the CDR3 with reference TRBV18 and TRBJ2-5 gives the whole variable domain NAGVMQNPRHLVRRRGQEARLRCSPMKGHSHVYWYRQLPEEGLKFMVYLQKENIIDESGMPKERFSAEFPKEGPSILRIQQVVRGDSAAYFCASSPETTGTGVPETQYFGPGTRLLVL.

This clonotype was found a few times. This chain connects TRBV7-9 to TRBJ2-3, with D unclear. The CDR3 is 15 amino acids. The germline V gene has CDR1 SEHNR and CDR2 FQNEAQ (reference sequence). V dropped 1 base and J dropped 2 bases, with 10 bases sitting between them. The DNA of the CDR3 is TGTGCCAGCAGCTTAGTGGTGTTGGTCACAGATACGCAGTATTTT. The encoded protein is CASSLVVLVTDTQYF.

The V gene is TRBV10-2, the J gene TRBJ2-7; D is uncertain. Germline V gives CDR1 WSHSY, CDR2 SAAADI. The V gene lost 0 bases and the J gene lost 4 bases, with 4 bases spanning the gap. The CDR3 contains 12 residues. The CDR3 region has the DNA TGCGCCAGCAGTGAGTCTAGGTACGAGCAGTACTTC. Encoded protein: CASSESRYEQYF.

The chain recombines TRBV6-6 with TRBJ1-4, with D possibly TRBD1 on 5 matching bases. Germline CDR1 MNHNY, CDR2 SVGAGI (reference sequence). CDR3 length equals 18 residues. Trimming removed 2 bases from V and 0 bases from J, with 16 bases in between. The CDR3 DNA reads TGTGCCAGCAGTTACGGCAGACAGATTTCCGCAACTAATGAAAAACTGTTTTTT. Translating it yields CASSYGRQISATNEKLFF.

This clonotype was recorded a few times. The chain recombines TRBV29-1 with TRBJ2-1; 10 bases align to TRBD1. Germline CDR1 is SQVTM and CDR2 is ANQGSEA. The CDR3 totals 15 residues. Germline trimming cut 5 bases from V and 4 bases from J; bases unmatched to any gene: 8. The CDR3 loop is CSVLRGTGAYNEQFF. In DNA form, the CDR3 reads TGCAGCGTTTTAAGAGGGACAGGGGCTTACAATGAGCAGTTCTTC.

V usage is TRBV4-1 and J usage is TRBJ2-1; D unclear. The germline V gene has CDR1 MGHRA and CDR2 YSYEKL. The length of the CDR3 is 11 residues. V lost 5 bases and J lost 6, with 5 bases in between. The CDR3 sequence: CASSYVNEQFF. The CDR3 bases are TGCGCCAGCAGCTATGTCAATGAGCAGTTCTTC.